The 15 T cell receptor beta chains below were found in one sample sequenced in a study of blood T cells in healthy people across ages. The authors ran a second PCR of about 7 to 12 cycles using a sample-barcoded 5' primer and a J-beta primer mix. TCRdb called the 5' RACE reads again in MiXCR, with one record for every CDR3 protein. The table records 1.2 million to 1.5 million distinct CDR3 sequences, approximately 63% of them present only once. The sample was blood. All receptors come from a man in his late teens or twenties in good health.

This clonotype was seen once. The chain uses TRBV12-3 or TRBV12-4 and TRBJ1-6; no reliable D call. This CDR3 is 14 amino acids long. The V end lost 4 bases, the J end lost 7 bases, and 11 bases lay between the germline ends. CDR3 bases: TGTGCCAGCAGTTCGGCCTCGACGAATTCACCCCTCCACTTT. It encodes CASSSASTNSPLHF.

The chain recombines TRBV2 with TRBJ2-1; possible D gene TRBD2, 6 bases. Germline V gives CDR1 SNHLY, CDR2 FYNNEI. The V and J ends lost 7 bases and 2 bases respectively, with 15 bases between them. The CDR3 extends over 15 amino acids. The CDR3 nucleotides are TGTGCCAGCAAGGGCGGGACTTCTGCCTACAATGAGCAGTTCTTC. Its translation: CASKGGTSAYNEQFF.

V and J are TRBV5-5 and TRBJ2-3, with D possibly matching TRBD1 (5 bases). Trimming removed 1 base from V and 0 bases from J, with 9 bases in between. This CDR3 is 15 amino acids long. Germline lookup yields CDR1 SGHKS and CDR2 YYEKEE (reference sequence). The CDR3 bases are TGTGCCAGCAGCTTGCCAGGGTCTAGCACAGATACGCAGTATTTT. Encoded protein: CASSLPGSSTDTQYF.

The chain carries TRBV4-1 and TRBJ2-3; D uncertain. The CDR3 consists of 16 residues. Trimming pared 1 base from V and 1 base from J, leaving 12 bases between. CDR1 is MGHRA and CDR2 is YSYEKL in the germline V gene. Here the CDR3 DNA reads TGCGCCAGCAGCCAAGCGGATGCTGGGGGCACAGATACGCAGTATTTT. It encodes CASSQADAGGTDTQYF.

This clonotype was counted a few times. The gene calls are TRBV7-2 and TRBJ1-5; maybe TRBD1 (5 bases). This CDR3 has 15 amino acids. Germline V lookup: CDR1 SGHTA, CDR2 FQGNSA. Trimming cost V 1 base and J 7 bases, with 14 bases left between them. Here the CDR3 reads CASSLGGEGKQPQHF. The CDR3 nucleotides are TGTGCCAGCAGCTTAGGAGGGGAAGGGAAACAGCCCCAGCATTTT.

The genes are TRBV2 and TRBJ1-5; D is undetermined. The germline V gene has CDR1 SNHLY and CDR2 FYNNEI. Trimming left V 4 bases short and J 5 bases short, with 12 bases between. This CDR3 has 14 amino acids. The CDR3 here is CASSAETSDQPQHF. CDR3 in DNA: TGTGCCAGCAGTGCCGAGACGAGCGATCAGCCCCAGCATTTT.

V usage is TRBV5-1 and J usage is TRBJ2-5; no firm D call. This CDR3 is 15 amino acids long. The V and J ends lost 4 bases and 1 base respectively, with 14 bases between them. CDR1 and CDR2 (germline): SGHRS, YFSETQ. Here the CDR3 reads CASSGMGRAQETQYF. The CDR3 DNA sequence: TGCGCCAGCAGCGGGATGGGAAGGGCCCAAGAGACCCAGTACTTC.

This clonotype was detected a few times. This sequence joins TRBV13 and TRBJ2-5, with 12 nucleotides matching TRBD2. With 5 bases clipped from V and 4 bases from J, the junction kept 5 bases outside the gene matches. This CDR3 spans 15 amino acids. The germline V gene encodes CDR1 PRHDT and CDR2 FYEKMQ (reference sequence). The CDR3 spells CASSRWTSGTETQYF. The CDR3 DNA is TGTGCCAGCAGCCGTTGGACTAGCGGGACAGAGACCCAGTACTTC.

The chain recombines TRBV6-1 with TRBJ1-1; D is uncertain. The CDR3 is made up of 15 amino acids. Per the germline V gene, CDR1 is MNHNS and CDR2 is SASEGT. The V end lost 2 bases, the J end lost 1 base, and 11 bases lay between the germline ends. The CDR3 DNA reads as TGTGCCAGCAGTGAAAGGGTGGCGGGGAACACTGAAGCTTTCTTT. This gives the protein CASSERVAGNTEAFF.

V usage is TRBV6-1 and J usage is TRBJ2-7; no definite D call. V lost 3 bases and J 3 bases, leaving 12 bases between the germline ends. The V gene's germline CDR1 is MNHNS and CDR2 SASEGT. The CDR3 extends over 14 amino acids. CDR3 sequence: CASSDNRHLYEQYF. In DNA, the CDR3 is TGTGCCAGCAGTGATAATCGGCACCTCTACGAGCAGTACTTC.

Written as DNA, the CDR3 is TGTGCCAGCAGTTTCCGACAGGGACATGAAAAACTGTTTTTT. It codes for CASSFRQGHEKLFF. The chain employs TRBV28 and TRBJ1-4, with TRBD1 matching 7 bases. This CDR3 comprises 14 residues. V shed 3 bases, J shed 6 bases, and the junction held 4 bases outside the gene matches. Germline V CDR1 and CDR2: MDHEN, SYDVKM.

The J gene is TRBJ2-1, the V gene TRBV20-1, with TRBD2 identical over 9 bases. This CDR3 comprises 17 residues. Germline-derived CDR1 and CDR2 are DFQATT and SNEGSKA (reference sequence). Losses at the gene ends were 3 bases for V and 4 bases for J; bases not matched to a gene: 13. CDR3 loop: CSASKSAGGPGYNEQFF. The DNA for the CDR3 is TGCAGTGCTAGCAAGTCCGCGGGAGGGCCCGGTTACAATGAGCAGTTCTTC.

The chain uses TRBV15 and TRBJ1-2; 7 nucleotides match TRBD1. This CDR3 is 13 amino acids long. V lost 8 bases and J lost 4; bases outside the gene matches: 7. The V gene's germline CDR1 is LNHNV and CDR2 YYDKDF (reference sequence). The CDR3 loop is CATHGQDLYGYTF. CDR3 DNA: TGTGCCACCCACGGACAGGACCTCTATGGCTACACCTTC.

This sequence joins TRBV28 and TRBJ2-3; D may be TRBD1 or TRBD2 (5 bases each). The V gene's germline CDR1 is MDHEN and CDR2 SYDVKM. This CDR3 contains 15 residues. V dropped 3 bases and J dropped 0 bases, with 10 bases sitting between them. The CDR3 DNA reads as TGTGCCAGCAGTTTCCAGGGACGAAGCACAGATACGCAGTATTTT. Translating gives CASSFQGRSTDTQYF.

The chain links TRBV18 to TRBJ1-1; weak D call: TRBD1 (6 bases). Germline assignment: CDR1 KGHSH and CDR2 LQKENI. V was cut by 4 bases and J by 3 bases, with 21 bases left in between. The CDR3 extends over 17 amino acids. The CDR3 is CASSRSGGLKGDTEAFF. The CDR3 DNA sequence: TGTGCCAGCTCACGATCGGGGGGGCTGAAAGGGGACACTGAAGCTTTCTTT. Using reference TRBV18 and TRBJ1-1 for the parts outside the CDR3, the full variable domain is NAGVMQNPRHLVRRRGQEARLRCSPMKGHSHVYWYRQLPEEGLKFMVYLQKENIIDESGMPKERFSAEFPKEGPSILRIQQVVRGDSAAYFCASSRSGGLKGDTEAFFGQGTRLTVV.